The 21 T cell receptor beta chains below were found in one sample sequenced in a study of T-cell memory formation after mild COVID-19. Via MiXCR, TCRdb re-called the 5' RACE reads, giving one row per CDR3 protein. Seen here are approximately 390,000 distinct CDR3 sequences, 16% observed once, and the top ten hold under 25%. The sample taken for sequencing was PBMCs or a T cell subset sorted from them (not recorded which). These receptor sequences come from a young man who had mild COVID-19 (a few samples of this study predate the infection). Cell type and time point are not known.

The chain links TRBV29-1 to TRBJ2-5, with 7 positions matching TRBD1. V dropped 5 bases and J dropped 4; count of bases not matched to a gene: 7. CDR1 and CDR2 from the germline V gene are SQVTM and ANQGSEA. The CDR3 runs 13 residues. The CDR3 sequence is CSVSRQGGETQYF. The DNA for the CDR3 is TGCAGCGTTTCAAGACAGGGTGGAGAGACCCAGTACTTC.

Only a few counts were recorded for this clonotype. The CDR3 sequence: CASSQDSQGWTGELFF. The CDR3 DNA reads as TGCGCCAGCAGCCAAGACTCCCAGGGTTGGACCGGGGAGCTGTTTTTT. This rearrangement joins TRBV4-3 to TRBJ2-2; the D gene is possibly TRBD1 (5 bases). CDR1 and CDR2 (germline): LGHNA, YSLEER. The CDR3 runs to 16 residues. V gave up 0 bases and J gave up 5 bases, with 13 bases separating them.

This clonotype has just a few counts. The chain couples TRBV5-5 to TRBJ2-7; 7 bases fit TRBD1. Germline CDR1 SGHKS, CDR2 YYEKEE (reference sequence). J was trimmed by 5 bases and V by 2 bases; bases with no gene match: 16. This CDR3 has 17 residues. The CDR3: CASSLRPGSTGTHEQYV. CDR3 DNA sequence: TGTGCCAGCAGCTTACGACCAGGCTCGACAGGGACCCACGAGCAGTACGTC.

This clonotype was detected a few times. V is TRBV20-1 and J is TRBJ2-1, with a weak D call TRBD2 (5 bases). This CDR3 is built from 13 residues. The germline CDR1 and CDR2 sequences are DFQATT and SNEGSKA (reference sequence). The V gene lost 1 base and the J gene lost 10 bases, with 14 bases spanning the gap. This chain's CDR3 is CSARGTLAGEQFF. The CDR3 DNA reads TGCAGTGCTAGAGGGACTCTTGCTGGAGAGCAGTTCTTC.

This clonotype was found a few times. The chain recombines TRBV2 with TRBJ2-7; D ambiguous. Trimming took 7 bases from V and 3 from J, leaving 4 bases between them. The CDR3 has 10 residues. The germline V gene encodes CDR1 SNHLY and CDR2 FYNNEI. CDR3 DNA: TGTGCCAGCACCAGCTACGAGCAGTACGTC. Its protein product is CASTSYEQYV.

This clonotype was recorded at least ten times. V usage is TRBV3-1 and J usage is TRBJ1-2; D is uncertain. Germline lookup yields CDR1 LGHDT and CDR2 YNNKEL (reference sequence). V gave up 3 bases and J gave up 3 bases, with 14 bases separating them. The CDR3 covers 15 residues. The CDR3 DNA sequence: TGTGCCAGCAGCCATATCGACACCTTATACTATGGCTACACCTTC. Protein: CASSHIDTLYYGYTF.

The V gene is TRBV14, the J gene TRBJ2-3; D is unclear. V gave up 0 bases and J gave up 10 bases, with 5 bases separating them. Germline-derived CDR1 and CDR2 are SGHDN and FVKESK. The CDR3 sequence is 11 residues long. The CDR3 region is CASSQELAQYF. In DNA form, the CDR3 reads TGTGCCAGCAGCCAAGAACTTGCGCAGTATTTT.

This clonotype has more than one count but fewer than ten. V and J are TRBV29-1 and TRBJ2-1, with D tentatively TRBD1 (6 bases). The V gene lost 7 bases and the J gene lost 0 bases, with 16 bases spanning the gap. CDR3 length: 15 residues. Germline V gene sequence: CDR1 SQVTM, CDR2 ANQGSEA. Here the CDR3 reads CSAQEAGDSYNEQFF. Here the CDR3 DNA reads TGCAGCGCCCAGGAGGCAGGGGACTCCTACAATGAGCAGTTCTTC.

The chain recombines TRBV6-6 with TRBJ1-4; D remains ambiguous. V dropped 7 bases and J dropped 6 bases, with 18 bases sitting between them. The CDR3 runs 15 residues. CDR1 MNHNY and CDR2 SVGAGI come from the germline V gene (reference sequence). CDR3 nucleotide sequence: TGTGCCAGCAAGCCTACGACGGACTCCTATGAAAAACTGTTTTTT. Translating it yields CASKPTTDSYEKLFF.

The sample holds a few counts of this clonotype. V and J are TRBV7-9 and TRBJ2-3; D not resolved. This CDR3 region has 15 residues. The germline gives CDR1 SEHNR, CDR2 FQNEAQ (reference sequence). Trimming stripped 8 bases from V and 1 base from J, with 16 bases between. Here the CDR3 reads CASALVDEGTDTQYF. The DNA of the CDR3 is TGTGCCAGCGCCCTGGTGGACGAAGGCACAGATACGCAGTATTTT. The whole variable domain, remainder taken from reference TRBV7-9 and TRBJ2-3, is DTGVSQNPRHKITKRGQNVTFRCDPISEHNRLYWYRQTLGQGPEFLTYFQNEAQLEKSRLLSDRFSAERPKGSFSTLEIQRTEQGDSAMYLCASALVDEGTDTQYFGPGTRLTVL.

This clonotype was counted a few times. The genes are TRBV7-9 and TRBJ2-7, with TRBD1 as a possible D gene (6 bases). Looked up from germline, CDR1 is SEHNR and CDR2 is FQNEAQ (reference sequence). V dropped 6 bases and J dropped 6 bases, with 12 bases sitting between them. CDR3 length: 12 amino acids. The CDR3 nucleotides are TGTGCCAGCAGTTCCGGGACATTCGAGCAGTACTTC. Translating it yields CASSSGTFEQYF.

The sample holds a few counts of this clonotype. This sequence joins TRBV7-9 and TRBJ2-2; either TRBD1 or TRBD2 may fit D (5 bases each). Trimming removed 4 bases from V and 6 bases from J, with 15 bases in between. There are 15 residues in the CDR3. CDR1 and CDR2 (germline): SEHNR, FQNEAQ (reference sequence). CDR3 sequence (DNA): TGTGCCAGCAGCTCAAGGGACGCTTTGCCCGGGGAGCTGTTTTTT. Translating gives CASSSRDALPGELFF.

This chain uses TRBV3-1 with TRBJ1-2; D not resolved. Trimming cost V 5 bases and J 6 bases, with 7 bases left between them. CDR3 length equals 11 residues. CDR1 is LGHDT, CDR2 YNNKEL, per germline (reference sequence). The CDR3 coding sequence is TGTGCCAGCAGCTTCCGGAATGGCTACACCTTC. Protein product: CASSFRNGYTF.

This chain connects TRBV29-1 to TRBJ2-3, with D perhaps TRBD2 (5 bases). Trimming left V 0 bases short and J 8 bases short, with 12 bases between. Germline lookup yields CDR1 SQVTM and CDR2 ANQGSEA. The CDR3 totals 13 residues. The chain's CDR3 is CSVEEEEGGTQYF. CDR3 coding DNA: TGCAGCGTTGAAGAAGAAGAAGGAGGTACGCAGTATTTT.

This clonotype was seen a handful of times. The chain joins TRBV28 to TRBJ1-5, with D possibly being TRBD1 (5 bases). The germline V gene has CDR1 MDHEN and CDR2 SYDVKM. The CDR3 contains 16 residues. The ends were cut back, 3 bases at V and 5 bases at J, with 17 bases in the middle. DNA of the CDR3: TGTGCCAGCAGTTTTTATCGCGGGGGACCAGATCAGCCCCAGCATTTT. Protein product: CASSFYRGGPDQPQHF.

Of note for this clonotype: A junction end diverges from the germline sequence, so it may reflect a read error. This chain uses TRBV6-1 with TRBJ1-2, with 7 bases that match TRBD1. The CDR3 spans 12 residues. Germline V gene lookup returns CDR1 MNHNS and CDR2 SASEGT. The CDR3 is CDSSVDRRVYRF. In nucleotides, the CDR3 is TGTGACAGCAGTGTGGACAGGCGGGTTTACCGCTTC.

CDR3 in amino acids: CASSASGGRVSYEQFF. The CDR3 nucleotides read TGTGCCAGCAGTGCCTCCGGTGGCAGGGTTAGCTATGAGCAGTTCTTC. The rearrangement links TRBV7-6 to TRBJ2-1, with D maybe TRBD1 (5 bases). CDR1 and CDR2 (germline): SGHVS, FNYEAQ. The CDR3 is 16 residues long. Trimming cost V 6 bases and J 8 bases, with 23 bases left between them.

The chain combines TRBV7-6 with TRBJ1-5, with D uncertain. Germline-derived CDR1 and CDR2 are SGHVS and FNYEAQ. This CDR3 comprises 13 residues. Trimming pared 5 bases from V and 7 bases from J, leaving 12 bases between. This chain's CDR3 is CASSPQVGQPQHF. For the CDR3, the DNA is TGTGCCAGCAGCCCCCAGGTGGGACAGCCCCAGCATTTT.

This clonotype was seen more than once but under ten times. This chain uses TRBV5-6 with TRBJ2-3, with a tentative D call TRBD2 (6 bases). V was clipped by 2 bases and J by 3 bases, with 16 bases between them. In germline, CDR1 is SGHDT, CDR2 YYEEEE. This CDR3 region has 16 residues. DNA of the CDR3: TGTGCCAGCAGCTTCGGAGGGGACTTCTGGACAGATACGCAGTATTTT. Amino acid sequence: CASSFGGDFWTDTQYF.

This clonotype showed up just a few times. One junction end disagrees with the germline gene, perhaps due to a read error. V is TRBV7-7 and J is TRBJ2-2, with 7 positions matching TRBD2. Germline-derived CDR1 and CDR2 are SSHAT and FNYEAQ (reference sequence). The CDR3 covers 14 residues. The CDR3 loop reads CASSPPAGVGELFF. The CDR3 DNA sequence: TGTGCTAGCAGCCCGCCTGCGGGGGTCGGGGAGCTGTTTTTT.

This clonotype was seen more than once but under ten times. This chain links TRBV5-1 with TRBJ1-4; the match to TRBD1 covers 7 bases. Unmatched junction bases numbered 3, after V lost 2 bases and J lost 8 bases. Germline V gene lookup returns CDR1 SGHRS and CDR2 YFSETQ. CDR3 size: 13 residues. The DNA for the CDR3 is TGCGCCAGCAGCTTTTCGACAGGGGAAAAACTGTTTTTT. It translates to CASSFSTGEKLFF.